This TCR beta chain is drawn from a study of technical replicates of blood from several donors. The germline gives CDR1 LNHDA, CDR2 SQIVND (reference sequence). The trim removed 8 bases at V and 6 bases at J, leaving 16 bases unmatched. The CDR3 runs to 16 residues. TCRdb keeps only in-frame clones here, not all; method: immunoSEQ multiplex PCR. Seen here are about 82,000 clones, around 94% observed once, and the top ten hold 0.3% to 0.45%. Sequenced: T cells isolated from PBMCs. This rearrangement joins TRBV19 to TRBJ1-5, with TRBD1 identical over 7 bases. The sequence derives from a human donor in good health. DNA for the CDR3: TGTGCCAGTGCTAGGGGCAGACAGGGAAACTCTCAGCCCCAGCATTTT. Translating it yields CASARGRQGNSQPQHF.